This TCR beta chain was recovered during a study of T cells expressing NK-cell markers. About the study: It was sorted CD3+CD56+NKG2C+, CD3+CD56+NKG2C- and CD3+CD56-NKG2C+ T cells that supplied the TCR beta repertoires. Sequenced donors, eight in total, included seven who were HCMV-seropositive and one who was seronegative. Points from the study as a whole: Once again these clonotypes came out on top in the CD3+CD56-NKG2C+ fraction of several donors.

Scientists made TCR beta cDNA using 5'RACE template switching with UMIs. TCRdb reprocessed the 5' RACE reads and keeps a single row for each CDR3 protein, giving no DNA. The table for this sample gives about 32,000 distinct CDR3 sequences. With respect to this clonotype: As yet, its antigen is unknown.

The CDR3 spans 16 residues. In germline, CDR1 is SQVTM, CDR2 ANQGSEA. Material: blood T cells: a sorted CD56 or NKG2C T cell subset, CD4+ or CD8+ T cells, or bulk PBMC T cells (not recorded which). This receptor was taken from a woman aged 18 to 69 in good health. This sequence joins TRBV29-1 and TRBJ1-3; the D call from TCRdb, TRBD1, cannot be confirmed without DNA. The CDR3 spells CSAITGQDLSGNTIYF.